This is a list of T cell receptor beta chains from one sample in a study of OX40 agonist ivuxolimab in advanced cancers. Only in-frame clones appear in the TCRdb table, and some are missing; sequencing was by immunoSEQ multiplex PCR. The sample carries 74,000 or so clones, about 85% recorded once. The source material was CD4+ or CD8+ T cells sorted from blood, sampled in a trial of the OX40 agonist ivuxolimab. Every receptor here comes from an adult with an advanced solid tumor such as melanoma, head and neck, liver or kidney cancer. CDR3s include the opening cysteine and the closing phenylalanine or tryptophan. D genes are given only for firm matches. Only part of the rows carry a size: once, few, many, or a class if the clone is expanded.

D,size,J,V,DNA,CDR3
TRBD1,-,TRBJ2-7,TRBV6-5,TGTGCCAGCAGTTACAAAGGGGGCGCGATCTACGAGCAGTACTTC,CASSYKGGAIYEQYF
-,-,TRBJ2-3,TRBV2,TGTGCCAGCAGCCTCGGAGCGCAGTATTTT,CASSLGAQYF
-,-,TRBJ2-5,TRBV6-6,TGTGCCAGCAGCCCTCGCCAAGAGACCCAGTACTTC,CASSPRQETQYF
-,-,TRBJ1-1,TRBV11-2,TGTGCCAGCAGCTTAAGGGTGGAGAGAACTGAAGCTTTCTTT,CASSLRVERTEAFF
TRBD2,-,TRBJ2-2,TRBV2,TGTGCCAGCAGTGATAGGTGGGGGGGTACCGGGGAGCTGTTTTTT,CASSDRWGGTGELFF
-,once,TRBJ2-1,TRBV5-4,TGTGCCAGCAGCTTGGCCTTCAGGGAGCAGTTCTTC,CASSLAFREQFF
-,few,TRBJ1-2,TRBV6-5,TGTGCCAGCAGTCGTCTAATGGAGACTGGCTACACCTTC,CASSRLMETGYTF
-,-,TRBJ2-1,TRBV19,TGTGCCAGTAGTATGTCGACTAGGGGCTTTTCAGAGCAGTTCTTC,CASSMSTRGFSEQFF
TRBD2,-,TRBJ2-3,TRBV5-4,TGTGCCAGCAGCTGGGGGACTAGCATCACAGATACGCAGTATTTT,CASSWGTSITDTQYF
TRBD2,-,TRBJ2-1,TRBV5-1,TGCGCCAGCAGCGCCACTAGCGGGAGTATTGGTGAGCAGTTCTTC,CASSATSGSIGEQFF
-,-,TRBJ2-7,TRBV13,TGTGCCAGCAGCTTAAGACAAAGCTCCTACGAGCAGTACTTC,CASSLRQSSYEQYF
TRBD1,-,TRBJ1-2,TRBV7-2,TGTGCCAGCAGCACAGACAGGGGGAGTAACTATGGCTACACCTTC,CASSTDRGSNYGYTF
-,-,TRBJ1-5,TRBV30,TGTGCCTGGAGTTCAGAAGGCGGGGGCATACAGCCCCAGCATTTT,CAWSSEGGGIQPQHF
-,-,TRBJ1-1,TRBV4-3,TGCGCCAGCAGCAAAGGCAGGGAAAACACTGAAGCTTTCTTT,CASSKGRENTEAFF
TRBD1,-,TRBJ2-1,TRBV19,TGTGCCAGTAGTAGAAGACCGGGACAGTCCTACAATGAGCAGTTCTTC,CASSRRPGQSYNEQFF
-,-,TRBJ1-5,TRBV7-6,TGTGCCAGCAGCTTAGCCCCCCTAGTAGGGAGGAATCAGCCCCAGCATTTT,CASSLAPLVGRNQPQHF
-,-,TRBJ1-4,TRBV2,TGTGCCAGCAGTGAGAAGTGGCAAAATGAAAAACTGTTTTTT,CASSEKWQNEKLFF
-,-,TRBJ2-7,TRBV11-3,TGTGCCAGCAGCTTAGGAAACAGAGACTACGAGCAGTACTTC,CASSLGNRDYEQYF
-,-,TRBJ2-2,TRBV5-1,TGCGCCAGCAGCTTGGGGAGGTCAGGGGATACCGGGGAGCTGTTTTTT,CASSLGRSGDTGELFF
-,-,TRBJ2-7,TRBV11-3,TGTGCCAGCAGCTTACAGGGTAGGAACGAGCAGTACTTC,CASSLQGRNEQYF
TRBD1,-,TRBJ1-5,TRBV19,TGTGCCAGTAGTATTATGGACAGGGACAATCAGCCCCAGCATTTT,CASSIMDRDNQPQHF
-,-,TRBJ1-1,TRBV4-3,TGCGCCAGCAGCCAAGATCTAGGAACTGAAGCTTTCTTT,CASSQDLGTEAFF
-,-,TRBJ2-7,TRBV4-2,TGTGCCAGCACAAACCTCCGGGACAAGTCCTACGAGCAGTACTTC,CASTNLRDKSYEQYF
-,-,TRBJ1-5,TRBV2,TGTGCCAGCACACAAAGGTCGAACCAGCCCCAGCATTTT,CASTQRSNQPQHF
-,-,TRBJ2-1,TRBV11-1,TGTGCCAGCAATTCGGGGGAGGGGGATGAGCAGTTCTTC,CASNSGEGDEQFF
-,-,TRBJ2-2,TRBV27,TGTGCCAGCAGGGGGACTTTCGGCAGGGGGGCTGTTGCCGGGGAGCTGTTTTTT,CASRGTFGRGAVAGELFF
-,-,TRBJ2-1,TRBV5-1,TGCGCCAGCAGCTTGGCCGGGTCCCTCTCCTACAATGAGCAGTTCTTC,CASSLAGSLSYNEQFF
-,-,TRBJ1-1,TRBV23-1,TGCGCCAGCAGTCTAAGGGCTAATGCACGGCATGCTGAAGCTTTCTTT,CASSLRANARHAEAFF
-,-,TRBJ2-7,TRBV5-4,TGTGCCAGCAGCATCCCTCCGGGCTACGAGCAGTACTTC,CASSIPPGYEQYF
-,-,TRBJ1-2,TRBV6-1,TGTGCCAGCAGTTGGACAGACTATGGCTACACCTTC,CASSWTDYGYTF
-,-,TRBJ2-5,TRBV11-2,TGTGCCAGCAGCCTGGGACTTTGGGAGACCCAGTACTTC,CASSLGLWETQYF
-,-,TRBJ2-5,TRBV30,TGTGCCACGACAGACCAAGAGACCCAGTACTTC,CATTDQETQYF
-,-,TRBJ2-1,TRBV5-1,TGCGCCAGCAGCCCTTACCTAGATGAGCAGTTCTTC,CASSPYLDEQFF
-,-,TRBJ2-2,TRBV7-3,TGTGCCAGCAGCTTCCCGGGGGATACCGGGGAGCTGTTTTTT,CASSFPGDTGELFF
-,-,TRBJ1-1,TRBV5-1,TGCGCCAGCAGCTTGGAGCAGGGGAACACTGAAGCTTTCTTT,CASSLEQGNTEAFF
TRBD1,once,TRBJ2-5,TRBV5-1,TGCGCCAGCAGCTTGGACCCACAGGGGGCTGGGGAGACCCAGTACTTC,CASSLDPQGAGETQYF
TRBD2,-,TRBJ2-2,TRBV6-6,TGTGCCAGCAGTTACTCTAGCGGGAGGGCCACCGGGGAGCTGTTTTTT,CASSYSSGRATGELFF
-,-,TRBJ2-4,TRBV5-1,TGCGCCAGCAGCTCCTCAGGGTCAGACTCAAACATTCAGTACTTC,CASSSSGSDSNIQYF
-,-,TRBJ1-2,TRBV28,TGTGCCAGCAGCACAGGGTATAACTATGGCTACACCTTC,CASSTGYNYGYTF
-,-,TRBJ1-4,TRBV9,TGTGCCAGCAGCGTCAAACCAACTAATGAAAAACTGTTTTTT,CASSVKPTNEKLFF
TRBD1,-,TRBJ2-7,TRBV4-3,TGCGCCAGCAGCTCCAGGACAGGCTACGAGCAGTACTTC,CASSSRTGYEQYF
TRBD2,-,TRBJ2-1,TRBV5-1,TGCGCCAGCAGCTTTAGCCTAGCGGGTGTCAATGAGCAGTTCTTC,CASSFSLAGVNEQFF
-,-,TRBJ2-5,TRBV6-6,TGTGCCAGCAGACCGGACAGCAAAGAGACCCAGTACTTC,CASRPDSKETQYF
-,-,TRBJ2-5,TRBV11-2,TGTGCCAGCAGCTTAGCCCACGTAGAGACCCAGTACTTC,CASSLAHVETQYF
TRBD1,-,TRBJ1-6,TRBV7-3,TGTGCCAGCAGCCTAGGACAGGCCCCTAGTTCACCCCTCCACTTT,CASSLGQAPSSPLHF
TRBD2,-,TRBJ2-1,TRBV9,TGTGCCAGCAGGCCCGGACTAGCGGACAATGAGCAGTTCTTC,CASRPGLADNEQFF
-,-,TRBJ2-3,TRBV5-1,TGCGCCAGCAGCCCTCCCACAGATACGCAGTATTTT,CASSPPTDTQYF
TRBD2,-,TRBJ2-2,TRBV28,TGTGCCGGTAGCGGGGGGCCGAACACCGGGGAGCTGTTTTTT,CAGSGGPNTGELFF
-,-,TRBJ1-5,TRBV11-3,TGTGCCAGCAGCCCCTCAGGGGCGGGTCAGCCCCAGCATTTT,CASSPSGAGQPQHF
-,-,TRBJ1-5,TRBV27,TGTGCCAGCAGTTTAACGGGGTATAATAGCAATCAGCCCCAGCATTTT,CASSLTGYNSNQPQHF
-,-,TRBJ1-5,TRBV28,TGTGCCAGCCTATCTTGGGGGGGCGGCAATCAGCCCCAGCATTTT,CASLSWGGGNQPQHF
-,-,TRBJ2-3,TRBV9,TGTGCCAGCAGCGTAGTGGGTACCCGGGACTTCACAGATACGCAGTATTTT,CASSVVGTRDFTDTQYF
TRBD2,-,TRBJ2-7,TRBV10-3,TGTGCCATCCGGGAGGGGCCGGCCTACGAGCAGTACTTC,CAIREGPAYEQYF
TRBD1,-,TRBJ2-1,TRBV2,TGTGCCAGCAGGTGGTTTGGGACAGGGAACTACAATGAGCAGTTCTTC,CASRWFGTGNYNEQFF
TRBD2,-,TRBJ2-3,TRBV7-7,TGTGCCAGCAGCCTCGGACTAGCGGGGACAGATACGCAGTATTTT,CASSLGLAGTDTQYF
-,-,TRBJ2-6,TRBV7-6,TGTGCCAGCAGCTCCAGGGTTGCTGGGGCCAACGTCCTGACTTTC,CASSSRVAGANVLTF
-,-,TRBJ2-7,TRBV7-8,TGTGCCAGCAGCTCCCGGGAGCGGCGCTACGAGCAGTACTTC,CASSSRERRYEQYF
-,-,TRBJ1-4,TRBV5-6,TGTGCCAGCAGCTTTAGGACGATTCGGGGTGAAAAACTGTTTTTT,CASSFRTIRGEKLFF
-,-,TRBJ2-7,TRBV10-3,TGTGCCATCAGTGAAGTTGACTCCTACGAGCAGTACTTC,CAISEVDSYEQYF